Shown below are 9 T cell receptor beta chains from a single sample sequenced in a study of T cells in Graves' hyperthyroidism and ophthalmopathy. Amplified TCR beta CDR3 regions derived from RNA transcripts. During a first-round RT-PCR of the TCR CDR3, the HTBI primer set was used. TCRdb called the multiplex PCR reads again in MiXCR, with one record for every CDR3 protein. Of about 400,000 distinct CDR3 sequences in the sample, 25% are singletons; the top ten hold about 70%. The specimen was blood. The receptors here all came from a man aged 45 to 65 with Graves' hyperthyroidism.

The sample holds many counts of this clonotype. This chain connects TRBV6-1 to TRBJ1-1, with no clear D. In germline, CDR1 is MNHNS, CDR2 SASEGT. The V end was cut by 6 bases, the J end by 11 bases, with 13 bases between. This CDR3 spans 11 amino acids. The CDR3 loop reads CASRDSRRAFF. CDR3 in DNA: TGTGCCAGCAGGGACTCCCGTAGGGCTTTCTTT.

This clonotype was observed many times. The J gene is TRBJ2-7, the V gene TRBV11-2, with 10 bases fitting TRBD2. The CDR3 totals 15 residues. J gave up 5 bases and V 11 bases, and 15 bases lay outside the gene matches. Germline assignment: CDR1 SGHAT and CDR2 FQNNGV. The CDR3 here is CAVSGAGGALDEQYF. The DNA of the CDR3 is TGTGCCGTCTCTGGAGCGGGAGGGGCTTTGGACGAGCAGTACTTC.

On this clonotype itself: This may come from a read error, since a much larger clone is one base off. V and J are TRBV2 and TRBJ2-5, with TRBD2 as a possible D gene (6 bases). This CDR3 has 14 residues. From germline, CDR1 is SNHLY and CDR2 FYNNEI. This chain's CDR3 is CASSQGGWQGTQYF. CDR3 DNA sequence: TGTGCCAGCAGCCAAGGAGGGTGGCAAGGGACCCAGTACTTC.

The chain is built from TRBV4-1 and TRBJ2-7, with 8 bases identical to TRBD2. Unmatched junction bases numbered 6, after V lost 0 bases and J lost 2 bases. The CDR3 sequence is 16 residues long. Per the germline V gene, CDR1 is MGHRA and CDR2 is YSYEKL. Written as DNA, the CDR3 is TGCGCCAGCAGCCAAGATAGCCCGGGAGGGCCCTACGAGCAGTACTTC. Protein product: CASSQDSPGGPYEQYF.

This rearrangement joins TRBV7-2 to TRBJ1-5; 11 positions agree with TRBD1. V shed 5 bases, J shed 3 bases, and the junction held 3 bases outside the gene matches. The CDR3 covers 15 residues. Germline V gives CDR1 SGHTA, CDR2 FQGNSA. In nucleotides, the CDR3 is TGTGCCAGCAGCCAAGGACAGGGGGCCAATCAGCCCCAGCATTTT. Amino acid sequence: CASSQGQGANQPQHF.

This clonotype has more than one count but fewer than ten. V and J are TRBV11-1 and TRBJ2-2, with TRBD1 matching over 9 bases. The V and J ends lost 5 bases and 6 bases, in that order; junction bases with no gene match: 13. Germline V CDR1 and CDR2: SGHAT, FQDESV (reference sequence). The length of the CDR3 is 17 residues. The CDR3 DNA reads TGTGCCAGCAGCCCCATCCCGGGACAGGGTGCGTCCGGGGAGCTGTTTTTT. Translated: CASSPIPGQGASGELFF.

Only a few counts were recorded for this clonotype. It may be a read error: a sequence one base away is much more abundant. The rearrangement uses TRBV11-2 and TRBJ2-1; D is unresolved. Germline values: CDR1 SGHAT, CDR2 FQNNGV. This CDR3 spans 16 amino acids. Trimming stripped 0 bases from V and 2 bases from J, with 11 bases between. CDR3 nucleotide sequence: TGTGCCAGCAGCTTAGACCAGATTACGGCCTACAATGAGCAGTTCTTC. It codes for CASSLDQITAYNEQFF.

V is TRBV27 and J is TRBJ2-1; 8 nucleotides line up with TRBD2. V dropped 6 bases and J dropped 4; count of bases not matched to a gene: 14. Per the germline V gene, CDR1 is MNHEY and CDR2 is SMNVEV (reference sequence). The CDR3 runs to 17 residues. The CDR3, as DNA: TGTGCCAGCAGGCCGTTTGATGCACTAGCGGAATACAATGAGCAGTTCTTC. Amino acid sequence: CASRPFDALAEYNEQFF.

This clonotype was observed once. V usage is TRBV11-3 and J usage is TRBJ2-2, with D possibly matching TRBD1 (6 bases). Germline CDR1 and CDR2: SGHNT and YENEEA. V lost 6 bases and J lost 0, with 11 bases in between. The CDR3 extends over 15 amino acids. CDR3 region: CASSPGDANTGELFF. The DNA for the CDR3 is TGTGCCAGCAGTCCAGGGGATGCGAACACCGGGGAGCTGTTTTTT.